The text below deals with one T cell receptor (beta chain). The sample originates from a study of OX40 agonist ivuxolimab in advanced cancers. Study summary: A male proportion of under 90% was recorded, with mean age approximately 57 years and range roughly 23 to 79. Having had anti-PD-1, anti-PD-L1 or anti-CTLA-4 therapy before was allowed, and around 39% had some.

The investigators sampled blood at baseline, at cycle 4 day 1, and at cycle 7 day 1. The protocol was immunoSEQ multiplex PCR, while the TCRdb copy is restricted to in-frame clones and leaves out a portion. The sample has over 50,000 clones, approximately 92% seen once; the top ten hold around 15%. Trimming pared 8 bases from V and 2 bases from J, leaving 18 bases between. The CDR3 extends over 16 amino acids. In germline, CDR1 is MNHEY, CDR2 SMNVEV (reference sequence). This rearrangement joins TRBV27 to TRBJ2-2, with a tentative D call TRBD1 (6 bases). The source of this sequence is an adult with an advanced solid tumor such as melanoma, head and neck, liver or kidney cancer. Sequencing used CD4+ or CD8+ T cells sorted from blood, obtained in a trial of the OX40 agonist ivuxolimab. The CDR3 bases are TGTGCCAGCTCCCACCCGGGACATCTCAACACCGGGGAGCTGTTTTTT. Residues: CASSHPGHLNTGELFF.